These T cell receptor beta chains were read from a single sample in a study of T cell repertoires in cytomegalovirus infection. TCRdb reprocessed the reads with MiXCR, giving one entry per CDR3 protein. The table lists about 460,000 distinct CDR3 sequences, about 11% of them singletons. The material sequenced was PBMCs. These receptors originate from a human donor in good health (CMV status not recorded). Some clones in this sample may be carry-over from other donors' samples. The CDR3 runs from the conserved cysteine through the conserved F or W. The D gene is left open where the match is weak. Size is omitted from some rows. Given values are once, few, many or a class for expanded clones.

CDR3nt: TGTGCCAGCAGTCCGGGAATCATAGATACGCAGTATTTT
CDR3aa: CASSPGIIDTQYF
j_gene: TRBJ2-3
v_gene: TRBV7-4
d_gene: -
abundance: -

CDR3nt: TGTGCCAGCAGCTTAGAAGGCACTTACTACGAGCAGTACTTC
CDR3aa: CASSLEGTYYEQYF
j_gene: TRBJ2-7
v_gene: TRBV7-2
d_gene: -
abundance: many

CDR3nt: TGCAGTGCTAGCTCGACTAGCGGGATGGGCAATGAGCAGTTCTTC
CDR3aa: CSASSTSGMGNEQFF
j_gene: TRBJ2-1
v_gene: TRBV20-1
d_gene: TRBD2
abundance: many

CDR3nt: TGTGCCATCAGCCGGACAGGTAGAGGAAACACCATATATTTT
CDR3aa: CAISRTGRGNTIYF
j_gene: TRBJ1-3
v_gene: TRBV10-3
d_gene: TRBD1
abundance: few

CDR3nt: TGTGCCAGCAGCTCAACCAGGGGACCCTACGAGCAGTACTTC
CDR3aa: CASSSTRGPYEQYF
j_gene: TRBJ2-7
v_gene: TRBV11-1
d_gene: -
abundance: many

CDR3nt: TGTGCCAGCAGTAAGGGTCGAGCGGGGAACGAGCAGTTCTTC
CDR3aa: CASSKGRAGNEQFF
j_gene: TRBJ2-1
v_gene: TRBV6-6
d_gene: TRBD2
abundance: many

CDR3nt: TGCAGCGTGCCCGGAAGGGTTGGAGGCTACACCTTC
CDR3aa: CSVPGRVGGYTF
j_gene: TRBJ1-2
v_gene: TRBV29-1
d_gene: -
abundance: many

CDR3nt: TGTGCCAGCAGCTCAAAGGGTCCTAACTATGGCTACACCTTC
CDR3aa: CASSSKGPNYGYTF
j_gene: TRBJ1-2
v_gene: TRBV7-9
d_gene: -
abundance: many

CDR3nt: TGTGCCTGGAGCCCCGGGAGGGATGAGCAGTTCTTC
CDR3aa: CAWSPGRDEQFF
j_gene: TRBJ2-1
v_gene: TRBV30
d_gene: TRBD2
abundance: -

CDR3nt: TGTGCCAGCAGCTTAGCTAGGTCCAGTACGGCGGTATACGAGCAGTACTTC
CDR3aa: CASSLARSSTAVYEQYF
j_gene: TRBJ2-7
v_gene: TRBV7-6
d_gene: -
abundance: many

CDR3nt: TGTGCCAGCAGCTTACGGGGTAGCTCTTCCAGCTCCTACAATGAGCAGTTCTTC
CDR3aa: CASSLRGSSSSSYNEQFF
j_gene: TRBJ2-1
v_gene: TRBV7-6
d_gene: -
abundance: many

CDR3nt: TGCGCCAGCAGCCACGGGGGTGAGGGGACTGAAGCTTTCTTT
CDR3aa: CASSHGGEGTEAFF
j_gene: TRBJ1-1
v_gene: TRBV5-1
d_gene: -
abundance: -

CDR3nt: TGTGCCAGCAGCCAAGATTTGGGACAGGGCTCTGGCTACACCTTC
CDR3aa: CASSQDLGQGSGYTF
j_gene: TRBJ1-2
v_gene: TRBV4-2
d_gene: TRBD1
abundance: many

CDR3nt: TGCAGTGCTAGAGATAGTTCTCTCTATAGCAATCAGCCCCAGCATTTT
CDR3aa: CSARDSSLYSNQPQHF
j_gene: TRBJ1-5
v_gene: TRBV20-1
d_gene: -
abundance: many

CDR3nt: TGTGCCAGCAGCCCCTCGGGCAATGAGCAGTTCTTC
CDR3aa: CASSPSGNEQFF
j_gene: TRBJ2-1
v_gene: TRBV7-2
d_gene: -
abundance: many

CDR3nt: TGTGCCAGTAGTATAGATACTGAAGCTTTCTTT
CDR3aa: CASSIDTEAFF
j_gene: TRBJ1-1
v_gene: TRBV19
d_gene: -
abundance: many

CDR3nt: TGCGCCAGCAGCGTTTCTAGCGATGGTGGCAATGAGCAGTTCTTC
CDR3aa: CASSVSSDGGNEQFF
j_gene: TRBJ2-1
v_gene: TRBV5-1
d_gene: -
abundance: few

CDR3nt: TGTGCCAGCAGTGATCCGTTACGGGGCAGGCTCACCGGGGAGCTGTTTTTT
CDR3aa: CASSDPLRGRLTGELFF
j_gene: TRBJ2-2
v_gene: TRBV6-1
d_gene: -
abundance: many

CDR3nt: TGTGCCAGCAGTCTTCCGGGACTAGCGGACCCCACAGATACGCAGTATTTT
CDR3aa: CASSLPGLADPTDTQYF
j_gene: TRBJ2-3
v_gene: TRBV11-2
d_gene: TRBD2
abundance: many

CDR3nt: TGTGCCAGCAGCGAAATAGGGACCGAAGCTTTCTTT
CDR3aa: CASSEIGTEAFF
j_gene: TRBJ1-1
v_gene: TRBV7-6
d_gene: -
abundance: many

CDR3nt: TGTGCCAGCAGCTTAGCCGGGGGCGGGGAAAAAGAGACCCAGTACTTC
CDR3aa: CASSLAGGGEKETQYF
j_gene: TRBJ2-5
v_gene: TRBV7-9
d_gene: -
abundance: -

CDR3nt: TGTGCCAGCACCCCTAGTAGAATGACCCTAAGCTCTGGGGCCAACGTCCTGACTTTC
CDR3aa: CASTPSRMTLSSGANVLTF
j_gene: TRBJ2-6
v_gene: TRBV6-2/TRBV6-3
d_gene: -
abundance: many

CDR3nt: TGCAGCGTCTCCGGGTTTTTCTACCAGGACTATGGCTACACCTTC
CDR3aa: CSVSGFFYQDYGYTF
j_gene: TRBJ1-2
v_gene: TRBV29-1
d_gene: -
abundance: -

CDR3nt: TGCAGTGCTTTCCCGACTAGCGGCTTCTCCTACGAGCAGTACTTC
CDR3aa: CSAFPTSGFSYEQYF
j_gene: TRBJ2-7
v_gene: TRBV20-1
d_gene: TRBD2
abundance: few

CDR3nt: TGTGCCAGCAGCTTGAGGAGGGCCTTCACAGATACGCAGTATTTT
CDR3aa: CASSLRRAFTDTQYF
j_gene: TRBJ2-3
v_gene: TRBV5-6
d_gene: -
abundance: -

CDR3nt: TGTGCCAGCAGCTCCCACCATGGACTAGCGGGCCAGAGGAATGAGCAGTTCTTC
CDR3aa: CASSSHHGLAGQRNEQFF
j_gene: TRBJ2-1
v_gene: TRBV9
d_gene: TRBD2
abundance: -

CDR3nt: TGTGCCAGCTCACCGAACAGGGGGGACACTGAAGCTTTCTTT
CDR3aa: CASSPNRGDTEAFF
j_gene: TRBJ1-1
v_gene: TRBV18
d_gene: TRBD1
abundance: many

CDR3nt: TGCGCCAGCAGCTTTACCGGCACAGATACGCAGTATTTT
CDR3aa: CASSFTGTDTQYF
j_gene: TRBJ2-3
v_gene: TRBV5-1
d_gene: -
abundance: few

CDR3nt: TGTGCCAGCAGCCAGCGGGGGACAGGGAACACCGGGGAGCTGTTTTTT
CDR3aa: CASSQRGTGNTGELFF
j_gene: TRBJ2-2
v_gene: TRBV14
d_gene: -
abundance: many